One sample yielded the 20 T cell receptor beta chains listed below, sequenced in a study of neurological immune-mediated disorders. TCRdb re-derived calls from the 5' RACE reads in MiXCR, one entry per CDR3 protein. This table has 50,000 to 60,000 distinct CDR3 sequences, over 3.5% appearing once. Source material: CD4+ T cells from blood. Receptors were obtained from a woman between 40 and 50 years old with multiple sclerosis.

This clonotype was picked up many times. The chain has TRBV10-3 and TRBJ1-1, with 8 bases that match TRBD1. The V gene's germline CDR1 is ENHRY and CDR2 SYGVKD. This CDR3 has 15 amino acids. After removal of 4 bases from V and 4 bases from J, the junction contained 8 bases not matched to a gene. The CDR3 spells CAISGQAQGATEAFF. DNA of the CDR3: TGTGCCATCAGTGGGCAAGCCCAGGGGGCCACTGAAGCTTTCTTT.

This clonotype was counted at least ten times. The rearrangement joins TRBV9 to TRBJ2-1; D is possibly TRBD2 (5 bases). Germline loops: CDR1 SGDLS, CDR2 YYNGEE. There are 15 residues in the CDR3. The V end lost 2 bases, the J end lost 9 bases, and 18 bases lay between the germline ends. CDR3 region: CASSVGLGPRGEQFF. The CDR3 nucleotides are TGTGCCAGCAGCGTGGGTTTAGGCCCCCGGGGTGAGCAGTTCTTC.

This clonotype has ten or more counts. One end of the junction is discordant with germline, which a read error may explain. The CDR3 nucleotides read TGCGCCAGCAGCCTCCAAGAAACCCAGTACTTC. This encodes CASSLQETQYF. The rearrangement uses TRBV5-1 and TRBJ2-5; D is unclear. There are 11 residues in the CDR3. Germline CDR1 and CDR2: SGHRS and YFSETQ. Together with reference TRBV5-1 and TRBJ2-5, the CDR3 gives the full variable domain: KAGVTQTPRYLIKTRGQQVTLSCSPISGHRSVSWYQQTPGQGLQFLFEYFSETQRNKGNFPGRFSGRQFSNSRSEMNVSTLELGDSALYLCASSLQETQYFGPGTRLLVL.

This clonotype was seen at least ten times. The chain joins TRBV20-1 to TRBJ1-5; D is undetermined. The CDR3 runs to 13 residues. V was cut by 0 bases and J by 4 bases, with 7 bases left in between. CDR1 is DFQATT and CDR2 is SNEGSKA in the germline V gene (reference sequence). CDR3 region: CSARDTANQPQHF. The DNA of the CDR3 is TGCAGTGCTAGAGACACAGCTAATCAGCCCCAGCATTTT.

This clonotype was recorded many times. V gene TRBV9 combines with J gene TRBJ1-4, with D perhaps TRBD1 (5 bases). The CDR3 is 14 amino acids. Trimming stripped 3 bases from V and 8 bases from J, with 14 bases between. Germline V gene lookup returns CDR1 SGDLS and CDR2 YYNGEE. Here the CDR3 DNA reads TGTGCCAGCAGCGCCCTCGGGGGGGACGAAAAACTGTTTTTT. Its protein product is CASSALGGDEKLFF.

Many counts were recorded for this clonotype. The V and J genes are TRBV15 and TRBJ2-7; D might be TRBD1 (5 bases). CDR1 LNHNV and CDR2 YYDKDF come from the germline V gene (reference sequence). The CDR3 loop spans 13 amino acids. With 3 bases removed from V and 4 bases from J, the gap between germline ends came to 10 bases. CDR3 coding DNA: TGTGCCACCAGCAGTCAGGGAAGTTACGAGCAGTACTTC. Its translation is CATSSQGSYEQYF.

This clonotype was seen ten or more times. The J gene is TRBJ2-2, the V gene TRBV12-3 or TRBV12-4, with D uncertain. V was trimmed by 4 bases and J by 4 bases, leaving 16 bases between them. The CDR3 is 16 amino acids. The CDR3 protein is CASSSNSLGRTGELFF. In DNA form, the CDR3 reads TGTGCCAGCAGTTCCAACTCGTTAGGTCGCACCGGGGAGCTGTTTTTT.

V is TRBV2 and J is TRBJ1-1, with D tentatively TRBD1 (5 bases). The CDR3 covers 13 residues. The ends were cut back, 6 bases at V and 6 bases at J, with 14 bases in the middle. Looked up from germline, CDR1 is SNHLY and CDR2 is FYNNEI. CDR3 bases: TGTGCCAGCAGGGGGGGACTCGTGGCTGAAGCTTTCTTT. Amino acids: CASRGGLVAEAFF.

Ten or more counts support this clonotype. For the CDR3, the DNA is TGCGCCAGCAGCTTGTCGCGGGACAGATATGGCTACACCTTC. It yields the protein CASSLSRDRYGYTF. The rearrangement joins TRBV5-1 to TRBJ1-2; 7 nucleotides align to TRBD1. The V segment lost 1 base and the J segment 5 bases; nucleotides outside the gene matches: 5. The CDR3 is made up of 14 amino acids. Germline V CDR1 and CDR2: SGHRS, YFSETQ. Complete variable domain (other parts from reference TRBV5-1 and TRBJ1-2): KAGVTQTPRYLIKTRGQQVTLSCSPISGHRSVSWYQQTPGQGLQFLFEYFSETQRNKGNFPGRFSGRQFSNSRSEMNVSTLELGDSALYLCASSLSRDRYGYTFGSGTRLTVV.

This clonotype was found many times. The chain joins TRBV4-1 to TRBJ1-5, with 12 bases matching TRBD1. The germline V gene has CDR1 MGHRA and CDR2 YSYEKL. The CDR3 runs to 16 residues. The trim removed 1 base at V and 5 bases at J, leaving 3 bases unmatched. CDR3 bases: TGCGCCAGCAGCCAAGTGGGGACAGGGGGCGATCAGCCCCAGCATTTT. Its protein product is CASSQVGTGGDQPQHF.

Ten or more counts support this clonotype. The V and J genes are TRBV27 and TRBJ2-2; 9 nucleotides line up with TRBD2. Germline CDR1 reads MNHEY; CDR2 reads SMNVEV (reference sequence). J was trimmed by 4 bases and V by 6 bases; bases with no gene match: 6. There are 15 residues in the CDR3. The CDR3, as DNA: TGTGCCAGCAGGATGGCGGGGGGGCCCACCGGGGAGCTGTTTTTT. Protein product: CASRMAGGPTGELFF.

This clonotype was seen many times. The rearrangement joins TRBV6-5 to TRBJ1-2, with 10 bases aligning to TRBD1. Germline CDR1 and CDR2: MNHEY and SVGAGI. The CDR3 is 16 residues long. J gave up 7 bases and V 6 bases, and 14 bases lay outside the gene matches. The CDR3 nucleotides are TGTGCCAGCAGAAGAACCCCGGGACAGGGGAACCTTGGCTACACCTTC. Amino acids: CASRRTPGQGNLGYTF.

This clonotype was seen repeatedly, ten times or more. The V and J genes are TRBV20-1 and TRBJ2-7, with 8 bases aligning to TRBD2. Trimming removed 0 bases from V and 2 bases from J; junction bases left unmatched: 9. Looked up from germline, CDR1 is DFQATT and CDR2 is SNEGSKA (reference sequence). The CDR3 is made up of 16 amino acids. In nucleotides, the CDR3 is TGCAGTGCTAGAGATCCCAGCGGGGGTGGGGCCTACGAGCAGTACTTC. Amino acid sequence: CSARDPSGGGAYEQYF.

This clonotype was observed at least ten times. The chain joins TRBV9 to TRBJ2-1; D assignment may be TRBD1 or TRBD2 (5 bases each). The CDR3 loop spans 16 amino acids. With 0 bases removed from V and 2 bases from J, the gap between germline ends came to 12 bases. CDR1 is SGDLS, CDR2 YYNGEE, per germline. This chain's CDR3 is CASSVAEGPPYNEQFF. The CDR3 nucleotides are TGTGCCAGCAGCGTAGCTGAGGGGCCCCCCTACAATGAGCAGTTCTTC.

This clonotype was counted many times. This chain connects TRBV7-9 to TRBJ2-3, with 8 bases matching TRBD2. There are 16 residues in the CDR3. The V segment lost 7 bases and the J segment 0 bases; nucleotides outside the gene matches: 9. Germline-derived CDR1 and CDR2 are SEHNR and FQNEAQ (reference sequence). CDR3 protein: CASTPVVAGSTDTQYF. The CDR3 region has the DNA TGTGCCAGCACCCCCGTAGTAGCGGGGAGCACAGATACGCAGTATTTT.

The chain recombines TRBV20-1 with TRBJ2-3; D may be TRBD1 or TRBD2 (6 bases each). V gave up 0 bases and J gave up 0 bases, with 13 bases separating them. This CDR3 region has 16 residues. Germline values: CDR1 DFQATT, CDR2 SNEGSKA (reference sequence). The CDR3 here is CSARDWGAASTDTQYF. CDR3 nucleotide sequence: TGCAGTGCTAGAGATTGGGGGGCGGCTAGCACAGATACGCAGTATTTT.

In its sample, this clonotype was seen many times. The rearrangement links TRBV6-1 to TRBJ1-1, with 12 nucleotides matching TRBD1. Germline CDR1 and CDR2: MNHNS and SASEGT. After removal of 10 bases from V and 1 base from J, the junction contained 7 bases not matched to a gene. The CDR3 sequence is 15 residues long. CDR3 sequence reads: CANTRDRGPNTEAFF. The CDR3 DNA follows: TGTGCCAACACCCGGGACAGGGGGCCGAACACTGAAGCTTTCTTT.

This clonotype was seen at least ten times. The CDR3 is CASNPTGGGQPQHF. CDR3 coding DNA: TGTGCCAGCAATCCGACAGGGGGTGGGCAGCCCCAGCATTTT. The chain is built from TRBV12-3 or TRBV12-4 and TRBJ1-5; 9 nucleotides agree with TRBD1. This CDR3 has 14 residues. J was trimmed by 7 bases and V by 7 bases; bases with no gene match: 8.

This clonotype came up many times. The chain carries TRBV5-1 and TRBJ1-4; possible D gene TRBD1, 6 bases. The CDR3 runs to 15 residues. From germline, CDR1 is SGHRS and CDR2 YFSETQ. Trimming cost V 0 bases and J 4 bases, with 10 bases left between them. CDR3 bases: TGCGCCAGCAGCTTGGCAGGGGCTGATAATGAAAAACTGTTTTTT. This encodes CASSLAGADNEKLFF.

This clonotype was counted at least ten times. The rearrangement uses TRBV3-1 and TRBJ1-1; no definite D call. Trimming shortened V by 0 bases and J by 4 bases, and 9 bases separated the two germline ends. Germline V gene data show CDR1 as LGHDT and CDR2 as YNNKEL (reference sequence). The CDR3 totals 14 residues. CDR3 residues: CASSQDLGLTEAFF. The CDR3 nucleotides are TGTGCCAGCAGCCAAGATCTAGGGCTCACTGAAGCTTTCTTT.